This is a list of T cell receptor beta chains from one sample in a study of blood T cell repertoires in COVID-19. Profiled with immunoSEQ multiplex PCR; TCRdb holds only in-frame clones, not every one. The table includes about 320,000 clones, 85% detected once. The sample comprised PBMCs or T cells enriched from blood (not recorded which). The receptors were gathered from a woman in her thirties who had been exposed to COVID-19. Both conserved end residues are part of each CDR3. Fields, in order: CDR3 length, V gene, clone size, J gene, D gene, CDR3 DNA, CDR3 protein. The D gene is left open where the match is weak. Only some rows state a clone size, as once, few, many or a class for expanded clones.

length: 15; V: TRBV7-3; size: once; J: TRBJ2-1; D: TRBD2; DNA: TGTGCCAGCAGCTTATTCGGACTAGCGAGTAATGAGCAGTTCTTC; CDR3: CASSLFGLASNEQFF
length: 15; V: TRBV14; size: .; J: TRBJ1-1; D: TRBD1; DNA: TGTGCCAGCAGCCAACCGGGACAGATGAACACTGAAGCTTTCTTT; CDR3: CASSQPGQMNTEAFF
length: 15; V: TRBV12-5; size: .; J: TRBJ1-6; D: TRBD1; DNA: TGTGCTAGTGGTTTGGATACAGGGGGCAATTCACCCCTCCACTTT; CDR3: CASGLDTGGNSPLHF
length: 12; V: TRBV21-1; size: .; J: TRBJ2-5; D: .; DNA: TGTGCCAGCAGCAGAAAGGAGGAGACCCAGTACTTC; CDR3: CASSRKEETQYF
length: 16; V: TRBV5-1; size: .; J: TRBJ1-2; D: TRBD1; DNA: TGCGCCAGCAGCTCTTTACAGGGGGCGCATAATAATGGCTACACCTTC; CDR3: CASSSLQGAHNNGYTF
length: 12; V: TRBV10-3; size: .; J: TRBJ2-7; D: TRBD1; DNA: TGTGCCATTGGGACAGACTCCTACGAGCAGTACTTC; CDR3: CAIGTDSYEQYF
length: 14; V: TRBV18; size: .; J: TRBJ1-1; D: TRBD1; DNA: TGTGCCAGCTCCGTGAACAGGGGTGACACTGAAGCTTTCTTT; CDR3: CASSVNRGDTEAFF
length: 17; V: TRBV27; size: once; J: TRBJ1-3; D: .; DNA: TGTGCCAGCAGTTTATTCCCCGGGGGATACTCTGGAAACACCATATATTTT; CDR3: CASSLFPGGYSGNTIYF
length: 12; V: TRBV29-1; size: .; J: TRBJ2-5; D: TRBD1; DNA: TGCAGCGCTGGGGACAGGGGTGAGACCCAGTACTTC; CDR3: CSAGDRGETQYF
length: 18; V: TRBV24-1; size: .; J: TRBJ2-2; D: TRBD2; DNA: TGTGCCACCAGTGGAATAACCTCGGGACTAGGAAACACCGGGGAGCTGTTTTTT; CDR3: CATSGITSGLGNTGELFF
length: 16; V: TRBV6-1; size: .; J: TRBJ1-5; D: .; DNA: TGTGCCAGCAGTGATTACGCGGACAGTAGCAATCAGCCCCAGCATTTT; CDR3: CASSDYADSSNQPQHF
length: 17; V: TRBV6-1; size: .; J: TRBJ1-1; D: TRBD1; DNA: TGTGCCAGCAGTGATGGCGGGACAGGTATTTCGGGCACTGAAGCTTTCTTT; CDR3: CASSDGGTGISGTEAFF
length: 16; V: TRBV28; size: .; J: TRBJ2-7; D: TRBD2; DNA: TGTGCCAGCAGTCTCACCCGGGTGGGAGGGGCCTACGAGCAGTACTTC; CDR3: CASSLTRVGGAYEQYF
length: 15; V: TRBV5-1; size: .; J: TRBJ2-3; D: TRBD1; DNA: TGCGCCAGCAGCTTGCTGGGACAGAGCACAGATACGCAGTATTTT; CDR3: CASSLLGQSTDTQYF
length: 12; V: TRBV12-3/TRBV12-4; size: few; J: TRBJ2-7; D: .; DNA: TGTGCCAGCAGTCCCCCCGGGTGGCAGCAGTACTTC; CDR3: CASSPPGWQQYF
length: 14; V: TRBV27; size: .; J: TRBJ2-7; D: .; DNA: TGTGTCAGCAGGGTGATAGGGGACTCCTACGAGCAGTACTTC; CDR3: CVSRVIGDSYEQYF
length: 14; V: TRBV27; size: .; J: TRBJ2-2; D: .; DNA: TGTGCCAGCAGTTTAAGCTCAGGGTCCGGGGAGCTGTTTTTT; CDR3: CASSLSSGSGELFF
length: 14; V: TRBV5-1; size: once; J: TRBJ2-1; D: TRBD1; DNA: TGCGCCAGCAGCCCGGGACAGGGAATCCATGAGCAGTTCTTC; CDR3: CASSPGQGIHEQFF
length: 15; V: TRBV15; size: .; J: TRBJ2-4; D: .; DNA: TGTGCCACCAGCAGTTCCTCAGGGGGGTTGAACATTCAGTACTTC; CDR3: CATSSSSGGLNIQYF
length: 15; V: TRBV10-1; size: .; J: TRBJ2-3; D: .; DNA: TGCGCCAGCAGTGAAGAGGCCCCTAGCACAGATACGCAGTATTTT; CDR3: CASSEEAPSTDTQYF
length: 15; V: TRBV7-9; size: .; J: TRBJ1-4; D: TRBD1; DNA: TGTGCCAGCAGCTCCAGACAGGGGCAGGGGGAAAAACTGTTTTTT; CDR3: CASSSRQGQGEKLFF
length: 15; V: TRBV3-1/TRBV3-2; size: .; J: TRBJ1-2; D: .; DNA: TGTGCCAGCAGCCAAGATCGATCCGGGTGCTATGGCTACACCTTC; CDR3: CASSQDRSGCYGYTF
length: 13; V: TRBV9; size: .; J: TRBJ1-3; D: .; DNA: TGTGCCAGCAGCGACAGGGTCGGAAACACCATATATTTT; CDR3: CASSDRVGNTIYF
length: 16; V: TRBV5-1; size: few; J: TRBJ2-7; D: TRBD1; DNA: TGCGCCAGCAGCAGATCCGGGACAGGGGGCGGGAGCGAGCAGTACTTC; CDR3: CASSRSGTGGGSEQYF
length: 15; V: TRBV28; size: few; J: TRBJ2-1; D: TRBD2; DNA: TGTGCCAGCAGTTTAGGACTAGCGGGGAACAATGAGCAGTTCTTC; CDR3: CASSLGLAGNNEQFF
length: 13; V: TRBV18; size: .; J: TRBJ1-1; D: TRBD1; DNA: TGTGCCAGCTCCGGACAGGGAGGCACTGAAGCTTTCTTT; CDR3: CASSGQGGTEAFF
length: 14; V: TRBV2; size: once; J: TRBJ1-6; D: .; DNA: TGTGCCAGCAGGCTGGAGGGGAGGAATTCACCCCTCCACTTT; CDR3: CASRLEGRNSPLHF
length: 15; V: TRBV5-1; size: .; J: TRBJ2-2; D: TRBD2; DNA: TGCGCCAGCAGCCTCCGACTAGCGGGCACCGGGGAGCTGTTTTTT; CDR3: CASSLRLAGTGELFF
length: 18; V: TRBV7-9; size: .; J: TRBJ2-3; D: TRBD1; DNA: TGTGCCAGCAGCTTAGGGACAGGGGACTTACGTGGGACAGATACGCAGTATTTT; CDR3: CASSLGTGDLRGTDTQYF
length: 15; V: TRBV10-3; size: .; J: TRBJ2-1; D: TRBD2; DNA: TGTGCCATCAGTGAGGGGACTAGCGGGGGCTATGAGCAGTTCTTC; CDR3: CAISEGTSGGYEQFF
length: 16; V: TRBV19; size: .; J: TRBJ2-2; D: .; DNA: TGTGCCAGTAGATTTGAGCTCACGGCGAACACCGGGGAGCTGTTTTTT; CDR3: CASRFELTANTGELFF
length: 13; V: TRBV19; size: .; J: TRBJ2-4; D: TRBD1; DNA: TGTGCCAGCGGGACAGGGAGGGAGTTCATTCAGTACTTC; CDR3: CASGTGREFIQYF
length: 13; V: TRBV30; size: once; J: TRBJ2-1; D: .; DNA: TGTGCCTGGAGTATGGGGCAGATCAATGAGCAGTTCTTC; CDR3: CAWSMGQINEQFF
length: 16; V: TRBV4-3; size: .; J: TRBJ1-4; D: .; DNA: TGCGCCAGCAGCCAAGAGGCCAGGGCGATGAATGAAAAACTGTTTTTT; CDR3: CASSQEARAMNEKLFF
length: 14; V: TRBV27; size: .; J: TRBJ1-5; D: .; DNA: TGTGCCAGCAGTGACAGATTATACAATCAGCCCCAGCATTTT; CDR3: CASSDRLYNQPQHF
length: 15; V: TRBV12-5; size: .; J: TRBJ2-1; D: TRBD1; DNA: TGTGCTAGTGCTGGACAGGGGAGCTCCTACAATGAGCAGTTCTTC; CDR3: CASAGQGSSYNEQFF
length: 17; V: TRBV4-1; size: .; J: TRBJ2-7; D: .; DNA: TGCGCCAGCAGCCAAGATACGCAGTCTAGCACACCCTACGAGCAGTACTTC; CDR3: CASSQDTQSSTPYEQYF
length: 13; V: TRBV7-2; size: .; J: TRBJ2-2; D: .; DNA: TGTGCCAGCAGCTTAGTTGGCCCCGGGGAGCTGTTTTTT; CDR3: CASSLVGPGELFF
length: 15; V: TRBV6-5; size: .; J: TRBJ1-2; D: .; DNA: TGTGCCAGCAGTTACTCGGTAGCGGCCCCCTATGGCTACACCTTC; CDR3: CASSYSVAAPYGYTF
length: 14; V: TRBV2; size: .; J: TRBJ2-3; D: TRBD1; DNA: TGTGCCAGCAGTGAGGGGACAGGCACAGATACGCAGTATTTT; CDR3: CASSEGTGTDTQYF
length: 16; V: TRBV28; size: .; J: TRBJ1-2; D: .; DNA: TGTGCCAGCAGTCTCTGGACAGACAGTACCCTCTATGGCTACACCTTC; CDR3: CASSLWTDSTLYGYTF
length: 16; V: TRBV5-6; size: once; J: TRBJ1-5; D: TRBD1; DNA: TGTGCCAGCAGCTACGGACAGGGGATCAGCAATCAGCCCCAGCATTTT; CDR3: CASSYGQGISNQPQHF
length: 16; V: TRBV19; size: .; J: TRBJ1-4; D: TRBD1; DNA: TGTGCCAGTAGTATTCGTGGGGGCAGGGGGCCCGAAAAACTGTTTTTT; CDR3: CASSIRGGRGPEKLFF
length: 15; V: TRBV19; size: .; J: TRBJ2-7; D: .; DNA: TGTGCCAGTAGTGGGCGAACAGGTACGACCTACGAGCAGTACTTC; CDR3: CASSGRTGTTYEQYF
length: 15; V: TRBV6-1; size: once; J: TRBJ2-5; D: TRBD2; DNA: TGTGCCAGCAGTGATTTGACTAGCGGGACAGAGACCCAGTACTTC; CDR3: CASSDLTSGTETQYF
length: 15; V: TRBV6-1; size: few; J: TRBJ2-3; D: .; DNA: TGTGCCAGCAGTGAAATGGAGGGTTTCACAGATACGCAGTATTTT; CDR3: CASSEMEGFTDTQYF
length: 12; V: TRBV7-2; size: once; J: TRBJ2-1; D: TRBD1; DNA: TGTGCCAGCAGCTTGACACAGGGGGAGCAGTTCTTC; CDR3: CASSLTQGEQFF
length: 14; V: TRBV28; size: .; J: TRBJ2-5; D: .; DNA: TGTGCCAGCAGTTCGTCTCAGAAACAAGAGACCCAGTACTTC; CDR3: CASSSSQKQETQYF
length: 15; V: TRBV3-1/TRBV3-2; size: .; J: TRBJ2-5; D: .; DNA: TGTGCCAGCAGCCAAAGGGTTGCGGGTCAAGAGACCCAGTACTTC; CDR3: CASSQRVAGQETQYF
length: 17; V: TRBV7-9; size: .; J: TRBJ2-5; D: .; DNA: TGTGCCAGCACTTTAATTGGTCGGCGAGGGTCGAGAGAGACCCAGTACTTC; CDR3: CASTLIGRRGSRETQYF
length: 14; V: TRBV30; size: few; J: TRBJ2-7; D: .; DNA: TGTGCCTGGGTTACAGGCCACAGCTCCTACGAGCAGTACTTC; CDR3: CAWVTGHSSYEQYF